This entry lists 5 T cell receptor beta chains sequenced from one sample in a study of blood T cells in healthy people across ages. Sample-barcoded 5' priming and a J-beta primer mix drove a second PCR of roughly 6 to 12 cycles. TCRdb independently ran MiXCR on the 5' RACE reads; one entry per CDR3 protein. The sample lists about 640,000 distinct CDR3 sequences, around three fifths occurring once. Sequencing was done on a sample of blood. These receptor sequences come from a man aged 55 to 69 in good health.

V is TRBV10-1 and J is TRBJ2-5; no definite D call. Per germline, CDR1 WNHNN and CDR2 SYGVQD (reference sequence). CDR3 length: 13 residues. V lost 2 bases and J 5 bases, leaving 9 bases between the germline ends. The CDR3 region has the DNA TGCGCCAGCAGTGAGAACTTTGGTGAGACCCAGTACTTC. Translating gives CASSENFGETQYF.

This clonotype was detected only a few times. This chain links TRBV6-1 with TRBJ2-5; tentatively, D is TRBD2 (6 bases). Trimming took 9 bases from V and 0 from J, leaving 11 bases between them. This CDR3 comprises 13 residues. Germline CDR1 and CDR2: MNHNS and SASEGT. CDR3 coding DNA: TGTGCCAGTCGCCGGGACTACCAAGAGACCCAGTACTTC. Encoded protein: CASRRDYQETQYF.

This chain joins TRBV3-1 and TRBJ2-7; 8 positions match TRBD2. V dropped 1 base and J dropped 1; count of bases not matched to a gene: 3. This CDR3 has 15 amino acids. Germline lookup yields CDR1 LGHDT and CDR2 YNNKEL (reference sequence). The chain's CDR3 is CASSQVRGASYEQYF. DNA of the CDR3: TGTGCCAGCAGCCAAGTGCGGGGGGCGTCCTACGAGCAGTACTTC.

The rearrangement links TRBV19 to TRBJ2-3; D possibly corresponds to TRBD2 (6 bases). From germline, CDR1 is LNHDA and CDR2 SQIVND (reference sequence). CDR3 size: 11 residues. Trimming took off 5 bases at V and 8 bases at J, with 8 bases between the two ends. CDR3 in amino acids: CASSVGGTQYF. CDR3 coding DNA: TGTGCCAGTAGTGTCGGGGGTACGCAGTATTTT.

CDR3 residues: CASSMGQGYEQYF. In nucleotides, the CDR3 is TGTGCCAGCAGTATGGGACAGGGGTACGAGCAGTACTTC. The chain employs TRBV6-2 or TRBV6-3 and TRBJ2-7; 10 nucleotides match TRBD1. The germline CDR1 and CDR2 sequences are MNHEY and SVGEGT. Trimming cost V 5 bases and J 4 bases; bases outside gene matches: 2. This CDR3 spans 13 amino acids.